This is a list of T cell receptor beta chains from one sample in a study of neurological immune-mediated disorders. TCRdb reprocessed the 5' RACE reads via MiXCR and lists one record per CDR3 protein. Found here are about 66,000 distinct CDR3 sequences, about 8.9% of them singletons; the top ten hold approximately 12%. Input material: PBMCs. These receptors originate from a man younger than 40 in good health. CDR3s include the opening cysteine and the closing phenylalanine or tryptophan. D genes are given only for firm matches. Clone size is stated in some rows and not others, as once, few, many or a class when expanded.

many	TRBJ2-2	TRBV2	TRBD2	TGTGCCAGCAGTGAAGCGGGGGGGGCCGGGGAGCTGTTTTTT	CASSEAGGAGELFF
many	TRBJ2-3	TRBV14	TRBD2	TGTGCCAGCAGCCTACACGACGTGGGGATGGCGGGAGGGCCAAAGGATACGCAGTATTTT	CASSLHDVGMAGGPKDTQYF
many	TRBJ2-5	TRBV3-1	.	TGTGCCAGCAGCCAAGTTAACGGGGCCCAGTACTTC	CASSQVNGAQYF
few	TRBJ2-7	TRBV10-2	.	TGCGCCAGCAGTCAGGGTTCCTACGAGCAGTACTTC	CASSQGSYEQYF
.	TRBJ2-3	TRBV12-3/TRBV12-4	.	TGTGCCAGCAGACCAAGCGGTAGCACAGATACGCAGTATTTT	CASRPSGSTDTQYF
many	TRBJ2-5	TRBV2	.	TGTGCCAGCCGCTTCGGAACATTCCAAGAGACCCAGTACTTC	CASRFGTFQETQYF
many	TRBJ2-1	TRBV5-1	TRBD2	TGCGCCAGCAGCTTCCTAGCGGGAGGTTCCTACAATGAGCAGTTCTTC	CASSFLAGGSYNEQFF
few	TRBJ2-3	TRBV27	TRBD2	TGTGCCAGCAGGGGTGGGACTAGCGTATCTAGCACAGATACGCAGTATTTT	CASRGGTSVSSTDTQYF
many	TRBJ2-5	TRBV10-1	TRBD1	TGCGCCAGCAGTGACGGCGGGACAGGAGAAGAGACCCAGTACTTC	CASSDGGTGEETQYF
many	TRBJ1-1	TRBV5-1	.	TGCGCCAGCAGCTTGGAGGTCCGGGAGGGGGCTTTCTTT	CASSLEVREGAFF
many	TRBJ2-3	TRBV7-9	TRBD2	TGTGCCAGCAGCTTCGGGGCTAGCGGGAGAGTAGATACGCAGTATTTT	CASSFGASGRVDTQYF
many	TRBJ2-7	TRBV15	.	TGTGCCACCAGCAGAGATCAGGGCTACGAGCAGTACTTC	CATSRDQGYEQYF
many	TRBJ1-1	TRBV9	.	TGTGCCAGCAGCCCCCGTGGGGGGCCGCGCACTGAAGCTTTCTTT	CASSPRGGPRTEAFF
once	TRBJ2-2	TRBV4-1	TRBD1	TGCGCCAGCAGCCACCCCGACAGGGGGGGGGAGCTGTTTTTT	CASSHPDRGGELFF
many	TRBJ1-1	TRBV5-1	TRBD1	TGCGCCAGCAGCTTGGGACAGGGGAACGTTGAAGCTTTCTTT	CASSLGQGNVEAFF
many	TRBJ2-5	TRBV7-2	TRBD2	TGTGCCAGCAGTGTGATGGGGACTAGCGGGAGGATTAGACAAGAGACCCAGTACTTC	CASSVMGTSGRIRQETQYF
many	TRBJ2-7	TRBV5-1	.	TGCGCCAGCAGCTCACAACACAACAGGGATGGTGGCGAGCAGTACTTC	CASSSQHNRDGGEQYF
many	TRBJ2-3	TRBV7-8	TRBD2	TGTGCCAGCAGCTTCAACCCCACGCCGGGACTAGCGGATTCAGATACGCAGTATTTT	CASSFNPTPGLADSDTQYF
many	TRBJ2-1	TRBV5-1	.	TGCGCCAGCAGCCCCCGGGAAGCCGGCGTCGATTCCCAGTTCTTC	CASSPREAGVDSQFF
many	TRBJ2-2	TRBV3-1	TRBD2	TGTGCCAGCAGCCCGGCTTGGACTAGTGGGGAGCTGTTTTTT	CASSPAWTSGELFF
many	TRBJ2-7	TRBV15	TRBD1	TGTGCCACCAGCAGAGATGGGGGACAGGGCTACGAGCAGTACTTC	CATSRDGGQGYEQYF
many	TRBJ1-1	TRBV4-1	.	TGCGCCAGCAGCCAAGATGGGGCGGACACTGAAGCTTTCTTT	CASSQDGADTEAFF
many	TRBJ2-7	TRBV3-1	TRBD1	TGTGCCAGCAGCCAAGGTGGGACAGGGTCCTACGAGCAGTACTTC	CASSQGGTGSYEQYF
many	TRBJ2-7	TRBV10-3	.	TGTGCCATCAGTGAGGGAGCAGGGTCGGGGCGACGAAGTGTTTGGGAGCAGTACTTC	CAISEGAGSGRRSVWEQYF
.	TRBJ2-5	TRBV11-2	.	TGTGCCAGCAGCTCGGGCCCTGTCGTTTCCCAGTACTTC	CASSSGPVVSQYF
many	TRBJ2-1	TRBV7-9	.	TGTGCCAGCAGCCAGCCTCTCATGTCTAGCGCGTTGGGGGAAAATGAGCAGTTCTTC	CASSQPLMSSALGENEQFF
many	TRBJ2-2	TRBV20-1	TRBD2	TGCAGTGCTCCTCGGCGGGAGGGCACCGGGGAGCTGTTTTTT	CSAPRREGTGELFF
once	TRBJ2-5	TRBV11-3	.	TGTGCCAGCAGCTTCCCCGGACTGCCTGGGGCCTACGTTTTGGAGACCCAGTACTTC	CASSFPGLPGAYVLETQYF
few	TRBJ1-4	TRBV25-1	.	TGTGCCAGCAGGGACAGCTCCCTCGGGGAAAAACTGTTTTTT	CASRDSSLGEKLFF
few	TRBJ2-1	TRBV25-1	.	TGTGCCAGCACCCAGGTCAATGAGCAGTTCTTC	CASTQVNEQFF
many	TRBJ1-4	TRBV6-5	.	TGTGCCAGCAGTCCCAGGATGACGTTCCGTGAAAAACTGTTTTTT	CASSPRMTFREKLFF
.	TRBJ1-2	TRBV9	TRBD1	TGTGCCAGCAGCAAGGGACAGGGTGTTAATTATGGCTACACCTTC	CASSKGQGVNYGYTF
many	TRBJ2-6	TRBV6-1	.	TGTGCCAGCAGGGCAGACTCTGGGGCCAACGTCCTGACTTTC	CASRADSGANVLTF
many	TRBJ1-4	TRBV29-1	.	TGCAGCGTTGAAGATCTGGCGGGGGGGGGAAAACTGTTTTTT	CSVEDLAGGGKLFF
many	TRBJ2-1	TRBV9	.	TGTGCCAGCAGCGTTTTCGGCAGTAGCAACAATGATGAGCAGTTCTTC	CASSVFGSSNNDEQFF
many	TRBJ2-5	TRBV20-1	.	TGCAGTGCTGAAACCCTGGAGCAAGAGACCCAGTACTTC	CSAETLEQETQYF
many	TRBJ1-1	TRBV4-1	TRBD1	TGCGCCAGCAGCCAAACTAACAGGGGGCACACTGAAGCTTTCTTT	CASSQTNRGHTEAFF
few	TRBJ1-2	TRBV29-1	TRBD1	TGCAGCGCACAGGACAGGGCTAACTATGGCTACACCTTC	CSAQDRANYGYTF
many	TRBJ2-7	TRBV28	.	TGTGCCAGCAGTCCGGACAGCTACGAGCAGTACTTC	CASSPDSYEQYF